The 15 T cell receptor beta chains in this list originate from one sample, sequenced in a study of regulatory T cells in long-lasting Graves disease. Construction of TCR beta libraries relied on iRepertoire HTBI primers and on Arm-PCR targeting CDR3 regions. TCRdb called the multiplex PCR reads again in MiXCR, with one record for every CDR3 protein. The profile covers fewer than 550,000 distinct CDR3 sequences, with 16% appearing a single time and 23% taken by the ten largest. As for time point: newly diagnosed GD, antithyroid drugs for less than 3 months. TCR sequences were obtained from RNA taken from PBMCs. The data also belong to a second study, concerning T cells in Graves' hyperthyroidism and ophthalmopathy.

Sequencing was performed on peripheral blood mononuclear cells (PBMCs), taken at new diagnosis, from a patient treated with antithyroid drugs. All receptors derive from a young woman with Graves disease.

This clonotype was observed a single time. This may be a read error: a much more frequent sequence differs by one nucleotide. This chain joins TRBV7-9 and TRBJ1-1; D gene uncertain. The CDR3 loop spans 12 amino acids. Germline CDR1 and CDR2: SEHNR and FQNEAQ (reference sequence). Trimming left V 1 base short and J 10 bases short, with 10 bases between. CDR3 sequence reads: CASSLGQGPAFF. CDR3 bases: TGTGCCAGCAGCTTAGGTCAAGGGCCAGCTTTCTTT.

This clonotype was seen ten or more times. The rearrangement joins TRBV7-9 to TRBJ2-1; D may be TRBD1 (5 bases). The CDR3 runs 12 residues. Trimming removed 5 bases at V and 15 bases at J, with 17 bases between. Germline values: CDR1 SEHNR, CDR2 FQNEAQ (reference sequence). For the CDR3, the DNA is TGTGCCAGCAGCCGGGTGCAGGGTTTAGCGTTCTTC. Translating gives CASSRVQGLAFF. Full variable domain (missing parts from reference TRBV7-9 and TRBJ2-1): DTGVSQNPRHKITKRGQNVTFRCDPISEHNRLYWYRQTLGQGPEFLTYFQNEAQLEKSRLLSDRFSAERPKGSFSTLEIQRTEQGDSAMYLCASSRVQGLAFFGPGTRLTVL.

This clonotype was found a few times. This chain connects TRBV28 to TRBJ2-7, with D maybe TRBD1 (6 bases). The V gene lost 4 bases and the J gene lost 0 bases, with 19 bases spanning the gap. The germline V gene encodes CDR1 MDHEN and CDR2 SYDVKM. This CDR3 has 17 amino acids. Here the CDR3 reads CASSYLSRQASSYEQYF. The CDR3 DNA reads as TGTGCCAGCAGTTACCTTTCCCGACAGGCGAGCTCCTACGAGCAGTACTTC. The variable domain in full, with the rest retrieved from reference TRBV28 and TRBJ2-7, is DVKVTQSSRYLVKRTGEKVFLECVQDMDHENMFWYRQDPGLGLRLIYFSYDVKMKEKGDIPEGYSVSREKKERFSLILESASTNQTSMYLCASSYLSRQASSYEQYFGPGTRLTVT.

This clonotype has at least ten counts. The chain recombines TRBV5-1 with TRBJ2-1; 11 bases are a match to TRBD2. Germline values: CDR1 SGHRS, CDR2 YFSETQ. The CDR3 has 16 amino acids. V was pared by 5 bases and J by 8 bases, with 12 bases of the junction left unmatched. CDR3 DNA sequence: TGCGCCAGCAGTCACGGACTAGCGGGCTTTCTTGATGAGCAGTTCTTC. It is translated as CASSHGLAGFLDEQFF.

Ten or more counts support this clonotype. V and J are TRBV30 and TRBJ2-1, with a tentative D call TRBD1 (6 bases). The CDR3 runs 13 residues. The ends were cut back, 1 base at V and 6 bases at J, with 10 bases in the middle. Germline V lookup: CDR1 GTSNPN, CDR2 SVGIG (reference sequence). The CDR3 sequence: CAWSGQVPNEQFF. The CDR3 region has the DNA TGTGCCTGGAGTGGACAGGTTCCCAATGAGCAGTTCTTC.

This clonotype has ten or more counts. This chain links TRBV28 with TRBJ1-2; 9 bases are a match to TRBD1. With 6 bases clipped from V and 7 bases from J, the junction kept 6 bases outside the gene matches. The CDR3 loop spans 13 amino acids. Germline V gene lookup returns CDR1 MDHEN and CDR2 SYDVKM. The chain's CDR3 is CASRSPDRGGYTF. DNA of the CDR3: TGTGCCAGCAGATCTCCGGACAGGGGTGGCTACACCTTC.

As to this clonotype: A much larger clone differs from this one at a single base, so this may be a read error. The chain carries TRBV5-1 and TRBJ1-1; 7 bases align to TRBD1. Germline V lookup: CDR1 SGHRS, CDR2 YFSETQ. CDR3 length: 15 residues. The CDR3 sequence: CASSRTGQSNAEAFF. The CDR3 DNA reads TGCGCCAGCAGCCGAACGGGACAGTCGAACGCTGAAGCTTTCTTT.

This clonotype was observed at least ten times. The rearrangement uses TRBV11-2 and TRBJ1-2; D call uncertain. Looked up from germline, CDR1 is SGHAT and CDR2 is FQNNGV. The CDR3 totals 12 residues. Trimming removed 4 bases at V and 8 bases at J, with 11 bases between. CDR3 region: CASSSIRGGYTF. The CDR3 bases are TGTGCCAGCAGCTCTATCCGAGGGGGCTACACCTTC.

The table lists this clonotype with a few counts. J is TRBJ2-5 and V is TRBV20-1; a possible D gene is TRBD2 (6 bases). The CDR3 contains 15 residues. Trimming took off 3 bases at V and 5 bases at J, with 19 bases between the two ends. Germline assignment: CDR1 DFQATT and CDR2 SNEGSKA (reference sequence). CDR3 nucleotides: TGCAGTGCTAGGGAGGGAGACGGTTTTGGGGAGACCCAGTACTTC. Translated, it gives CSAREGDGFGETQYF.

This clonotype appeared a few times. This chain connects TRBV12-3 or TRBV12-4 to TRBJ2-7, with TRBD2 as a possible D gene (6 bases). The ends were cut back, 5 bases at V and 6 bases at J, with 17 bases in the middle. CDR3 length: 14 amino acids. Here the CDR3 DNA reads TGTGCCAGCAGTCTACGGACTATCTCGGGCGAGCAGTACTTC. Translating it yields CASSLRTISGEQYF.

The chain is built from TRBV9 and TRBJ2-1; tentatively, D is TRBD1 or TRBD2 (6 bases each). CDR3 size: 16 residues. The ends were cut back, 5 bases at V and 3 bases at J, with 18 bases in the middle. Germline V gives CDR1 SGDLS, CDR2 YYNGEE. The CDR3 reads CASSGGGRRFYNEQFF. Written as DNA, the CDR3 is TGTGCCAGCAGTGGAGGGGGGAGGCGTTTCTACAATGAGCAGTTCTTC.

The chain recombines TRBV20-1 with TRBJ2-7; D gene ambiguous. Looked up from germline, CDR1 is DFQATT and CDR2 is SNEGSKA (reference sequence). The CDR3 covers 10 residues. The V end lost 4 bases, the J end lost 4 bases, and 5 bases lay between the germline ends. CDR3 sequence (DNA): TGCAGTGCTACAATTTACGAGCAGTACTTC. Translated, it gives CSATIYEQYF.

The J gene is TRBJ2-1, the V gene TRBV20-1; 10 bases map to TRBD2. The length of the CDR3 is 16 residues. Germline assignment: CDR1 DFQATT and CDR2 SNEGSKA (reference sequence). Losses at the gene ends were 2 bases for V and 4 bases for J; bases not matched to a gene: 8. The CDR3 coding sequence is TGCAGTGCTAGAACGACTAGCGGGCGGAAATACAATGAGCAGTTCTTC. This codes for CSARTTSGRKYNEQFF.

This CDR3 reads CSAGGVNQGYNEQFF. The CDR3 DNA is TGCAGTGCTGGAGGGGTGAACCAAGGCTACAATGAGCAGTTCTTC. The J gene is TRBJ2-1, the V gene TRBV20-1; perhaps TRBD2 as D (6 bases). With 5 bases removed from V and 3 bases from J, the gap between germline ends came to 17 bases. Germline CDR1 DFQATT, CDR2 SNEGSKA (reference sequence). The CDR3 is 15 residues long.

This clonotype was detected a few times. The CDR3 sequence: CAWSVLQLNEKLFF. The CDR3 DNA follows: TGTGCCTGGAGTGTACTTCAACTGAATGAAAAACTGTTTTTT. The chain has TRBV30 and TRBJ1-4; D uncertain. The length of the CDR3 is 14 residues. Germline V gene data show CDR1 as GTSNPN and CDR2 as SVGIG (reference sequence). V was shortened by 0 bases and J by 5 bases, with 10 bases between the two germline ends.